Below are 12 T cell receptor beta chains sequenced from a single sample in a study of blood T cell repertoires in COVID-19. Assay used: immunoSEQ multiplex PCR; TCRdb lists only in-frame clones, some missing. Seen here are approximately 210,000 clones, 87% observed once, and the top ten hold over 1.5%. The sequenced material came from peripheral blood. All receptors come from a man between 40 and 49 years old with active or convalescent COVID-19.

The V gene is TRBV11-2, the J gene TRBJ2-7; 7 bases map to TRBD1. Germline V gene sequence: CDR1 SGHAT, CDR2 FQNNGV. The CDR3 has 14 amino acids. J lost 5 bases, V lost 1 base, and 5 bases had no gene match. DNA for the CDR3: TGTGCCAGCAGCTTAGTTGGAAGGGGGCACGAGCAGTACTTC. Its protein product is CASSLVGRGHEQYF.

CDR3 region: CASSFSRGDLNYGYTF. In DNA form, the CDR3 reads TGTGCCAGCAGCTTTAGCAGGGGGGACCTTAACTATGGCTACACCTTC. The chain uses TRBV7-9 and TRBJ1-2; the match to TRBD1 covers 7 bases. CDR3 size: 16 residues. Germline V gene data show CDR1 as SEHNR and CDR2 as FQNEAQ (reference sequence). V lost 3 bases and J lost 1; bases outside the gene matches: 8. Supplemented by reference TRBV7-9 and TRBJ1-2, the full variable domain reads DTGVSQNPRHKITKRGQNVTFRCDPISEHNRLYWYRQTLGQGPEFLTYFQNEAQLEKSRLLSDRFSAERPKGSFSTLEIQRTEQGDSAMYLCASSFSRGDLNYGYTFGSGTRLTVV.

V usage is TRBV6-5 and J usage is TRBJ1-1, with 7 bases fitting TRBD1. Trimming removed 4 bases from V and 1 base from J; junction bases left unmatched: 6. CDR1 is MNHEY, CDR2 SVGAGI, per germline. This CDR3 comprises 15 residues. In nucleotides, the CDR3 is TGTGCCAGCAGTTCCAGACAGGGTGGGAACACTGAAGCTTTCTTT. Encoded protein: CASSSRQGGNTEAFF.

The chain carries TRBV6-6 and TRBJ1-6; D may be TRBD1 (6 bases). CDR3 length equals 13 residues. With 8 bases removed from V and 6 bases from J, the gap between germline ends came to 11 bases. CDR1 and CDR2 from the germline V gene are MNHNY and SVGAGI (reference sequence). The CDR3 nucleotides read TGTGCCAGCTCCGGACAGCTTAATTCACCCCTCCACTTT. As protein: CASSGQLNSPLHF.

The chain couples TRBV14 to TRBJ2-1; 13 nucleotides match TRBD2. Per the germline V gene, CDR1 is SGHDN and CDR2 is FVKESK. The CDR3 is 17 amino acids. With 6 bases clipped from V and 4 bases from J, the junction kept 9 bases outside the gene matches. The chain's CDR3 is CASRRLAGGVGYNEQFF. The CDR3 DNA sequence: TGTGCCAGCAGGCGACTAGCGGGAGGAGTTGGTTACAATGAGCAGTTCTTC.

This clone was picked up many times. The chain employs TRBV3-1 (or the pseudogene TRBV3-2) and TRBJ2-7; D uncertain. V lost 0 bases and J lost 3, with 9 bases in between. CDR1 is LGHDT, CDR2 YNNKEL, per germline (reference sequence). CDR3 length: 14 amino acids. CDR3 in DNA: TGTGCCAGCAGCCAAGATTTTACGAGCTACGAGCAGTACTTC. It codes for CASSQDFTSYEQYF.

The chain carries TRBV12-3 or TRBV12-4 and TRBJ1-5; D remains ambiguous. V lost 11 bases, J lost 4 bases, and 15 bases lay in between. The CDR3 extends over 13 amino acids. The DNA for the CDR3 is TGTGCCGCCGGGGAGAATGGAAATCAGCCCCAGCATTTT. This translates into CAAGENGNQPQHF.

The V call is TRBV5-1, the J call TRBJ1-2; 7 positions match TRBD1. Germline V gives CDR1 SGHRS, CDR2 YFSETQ. The CDR3 runs 13 residues. V trimming: 4 bases; J trimming: 5 bases; junction bases outside the gene matches: 5. CDR3 nucleotides: TGCGCCAGCAGCCTAACAGGGGAGTATGGCTACACCTTC. It specifies CASSLTGEYGYTF.

The genes are TRBV6-1 and TRBJ1-2; D possibly corresponds to TRBD1 (6 bases). In germline, CDR1 is MNHNS, CDR2 SASEGT. V dropped 4 bases and J dropped 4 bases, with 19 bases sitting between them. The CDR3 sequence is 16 residues long. For the CDR3, the DNA is TGTGCCAGCAGTGTGAGCAGGGGCAGGGATGGCTATGGCTACACCTTC. Translating it yields CASSVSRGRDGYGYTF.

The V gene is TRBV19, the J gene TRBJ2-1; 15 bases align to TRBD2. V dropped 6 bases and J dropped 3; count of bases not matched to a gene: 12. Per the germline V gene, CDR1 is LNHDA and CDR2 is SQIVND (reference sequence). The CDR3 contains 19 residues. For the CDR3, the DNA is TGTGCCAGTAGACCCTCCGGGACTAGCGGGAGGACCGGCTACAATGAGCAGTTCTTC. Translating gives CASRPSGTSGRTGYNEQFF.

The V and J genes are TRBV6-6 and TRBJ2-7; 8 nucleotides match TRBD2. V gave up 6 bases and J gave up 4 bases; unmatched junction bases: 5. The V gene's germline CDR1 is MNHNY and CDR2 SVGAGI (reference sequence). The CDR3 is 13 amino acids. The CDR3 sequence is CASRGSGEYEQYF. The CDR3, as DNA: TGTGCCAGCAGGGGTAGCGGGGAGTACGAGCAGTACTTC.

The V and J genes are TRBV27 and TRBJ1-1; D is unresolved. The CDR3 loop spans 14 amino acids. Trimming left V 5 bases short and J 8 bases short, with 18 bases between. Per germline, CDR1 MNHEY and CDR2 SMNVEV (reference sequence). The chain's CDR3 is CASSLRPLWREAFF. The CDR3 bases are TGTGCCAGCAGTCTTCGGCCATTATGGAGGGAAGCTTTCTTT.